Listed here are 19 T cell receptor beta chains from one sample, sequenced in a study of memory CD4+ T cells and cytomegalovirus serostatus. Generated by immunoSEQ multiplex PCR, the TCRdb table keeps only in-frame clones and is missing some. The sample lists under 50,000 clones; about three quarters were seen once. The sort gate was single viable CD3+CD4+CD8-CD45RO+ cells for memory CD4+ T cells. Input material: memory CD4+ T cells from blood. The receptors come from an adult in good health and CMV-seronegative.

V gene TRBV5-1 combines with J gene TRBJ2-1; D call uncertain. V lost 0 bases to trimming and J lost 7 bases, with 8 bases between them. CDR1 and CDR2 (germline): SGHRS, YFSETQ. The CDR3 extends over 13 amino acids. CDR3 sequence (DNA): TGCGCCAGCAGCTTGGGACCGCAAAATGAGCAGTTCTTC. It codes for CASSLGPQNEQFF. Variable domain in full (rest from reference TRBV5-1 and TRBJ2-1): KAGVTQTPRYLIKTRGQQVTLSCSPISGHRSVSWYQQTPGQGLQFLFEYFSETQRNKGNFPGRFSGRQFSNSRSEMNVSTLELGDSALYLCASSLGPQNEQFFGPGTRLTVL.

The J gene is TRBJ1-2, the V gene TRBV14; the D gene is possibly TRBD1 (5 bases). The CDR3 runs 15 residues. V gave up 4 bases and J gave up 5 bases, with 17 bases separating them. Germline V lookup: CDR1 SGHDN, CDR2 FVKESK. CDR3 in amino acids: CASSPGLLSVYGYTF. The CDR3 DNA sequence: TGTGCCAGCAGCCCGGGACTCCTATCCGTATATGGCTACACCTTC.

The chain links TRBV30 to TRBJ1-2; D remains unclear. This CDR3 is 12 amino acids long. Between the trimmed V and J ends, which lost 0 bases and 12 bases, there was a span of 14 bases. CDR1 GTSNPN and CDR2 SVGIG come from the germline V gene (reference sequence). The CDR3 region has the DNA TGTGCCTGGAGTGTCGGTGTAAGGGTCCACACCTTC. Its translation: CAWSVGVRVHTF.

The chain links TRBV2 to TRBJ2-3; D possibly matches TRBD1 or TRBD2 (5 bases each). Trimming shortened V by 3 bases and J by 4 bases, and 5 bases separated the two germline ends. Germline CDR1 and CDR2: SNHLY and FYNNEI. The CDR3 has 12 residues. CDR3 sequence reads: CASSEGADTQYF. The CDR3 DNA reads TGTGCCAGCAGTGAGGGGGCAGATACGCAGTATTTT.

This sequence joins TRBV5-1 and TRBJ2-1; D uncertain. This CDR3 is 15 amino acids long. CDR1 is SGHRS and CDR2 is YFSETQ in the germline V gene. Trimming removed 1 base at V and 7 bases at J, with 15 bases between. The CDR3 sequence: CASSLFLDPLNEQFF. The CDR3 DNA reads TGCGCCAGCAGCTTGTTTTTAGATCCCTTGAATGAGCAGTTCTTC.

The V and J genes are TRBV6-1 and TRBJ2-3, with 14 nucleotides matching TRBD2. Germline lookup yields CDR1 MNHNS and CDR2 SASEGT. This CDR3 is 15 amino acids long. V shed 10 bases, J shed 2 bases, and the junction held 5 bases outside the gene matches. The CDR3 loop is CAIGTSGGFTDTQYF. Here the CDR3 DNA reads TGTGCCATCGGGACTAGCGGGGGATTCACAGATACGCAGTATTTT.

The rearrangement uses TRBV2 and TRBJ1-5, with D possibly matching TRBD1 (5 bases). Trimming removed 6 bases at V and 3 bases at J, with 15 bases between. The CDR3 totals 15 residues. Germline CDR1 and CDR2: SNHLY and FYNNEI. The CDR3 region is CASRPLGGDNQPQHF. The CDR3 region has the DNA TGTGCCAGCAGGCCCCTGGGGGGGGACAATCAGCCCCAGCATTTT.

This chain joins TRBV10-1 and TRBJ2-5; D is unclear. There are 14 residues in the CDR3. Germline CDR1 is WNHNN and CDR2 is SYGVQD (reference sequence). Trimming took 2 bases from V and 2 from J, leaving 9 bases between them. CDR3 nucleotides: TGCGCCAGCAGTGAGCGGGCCAAACAAGAGACCCAGTACTTC. This codes for CASSERAKQETQYF.

The genes are TRBV5-1 and TRBJ1-2; tentative D call: TRBD1 (5 bases). The CDR3 runs to 14 residues. V lost 0 bases to trimming and J lost 7 bases, with 13 bases between them. The germline gives CDR1 SGHRS, CDR2 YFSETQ. The CDR3 nucleotides are TGCGCCAGCAGCTTGGCCGAGGCAGGGAGTGGCTACACCTTC. This sequence encodes CASSLAEAGSGYTF. Combining the CDR3 with reference TRBV5-1 and TRBJ1-2 gives the whole variable domain KAGVTQTPRYLIKTRGQQVTLSCSPISGHRSVSWYQQTPGQGLQFLFEYFSETQRNKGNFPGRFSGRQFSNSRSEMNVSTLELGDSALYLCASSLAEAGSGYTFGSGTRLTVV.

This chain uses TRBV11-2 with TRBJ2-7, with a weak D call TRBD1 (5 bases). Trimming removed 4 bases at V and 4 bases at J, with 14 bases between. CDR3 size: 14 residues. CDR1 and CDR2 from the germline V gene are SGHAT and FQNNGV. Here the CDR3 DNA reads TGTGCCAGCAGCTCGATCAGGGATGGGTACGAGCAGTACTTC. Amino acid sequence: CASSSIRDGYEQYF.

The rearrangement uses TRBV7-9 and TRBJ2-1; 10 bases fit TRBD1. Per germline, CDR1 SEHNR and CDR2 FQNEAQ (reference sequence). The V and J ends lost 5 bases and 3 bases, in that order; junction bases with no gene match: 10. CDR3 length: 17 residues. CDR3 nucleotides: TGTGCCAGCAGCCCGGGGCGGGGACAGGGGTACTACAATGAGCAGTTCTTC. Protein product: CASSPGRGQGYYNEQFF.

V gene TRBV6-1 combines with J gene TRBJ1-2; D gene uncertain. Germline lookup yields CDR1 MNHNS and CDR2 SASEGT. Trimming took 5 bases from V and 3 from J, leaving 16 bases between them. This CDR3 is 15 amino acids long. CDR3 region: CASSPGGTLYYGYTF. DNA of the CDR3: TGTGCCAGCAGTCCCGGAGGTACTCTCTACTATGGCTACACCTTC.

V and J are TRBV7-9 and TRBJ2-5; TRBD1 is a possible D gene (6 bases). Looked up from germline, CDR1 is SEHNR and CDR2 is FQNEAQ (reference sequence). The CDR3 consists of 13 residues. V lost 5 bases and J lost 4, with 11 bases in between. CDR3 residues: CASSPRTAETQYF. The CDR3 DNA reads as TGTGCCAGCAGCCCTCGGACAGCAGAGACCCAGTACTTC.

V is TRBV29-1 and J is TRBJ2-7; 8 positions match TRBD2. J was trimmed by 1 base and V by 7 bases; bases with no gene match: 9. The CDR3 is 14 residues long. Germline CDR1 SQVTM, CDR2 ANQGSEA. CDR3 loop: CSARGGNTSYEQYF. DNA for the CDR3: TGCAGCGCACGCGGGGGGAACACATCCTACGAGCAGTACTTC.

This clone was detected a few times. V is TRBV9 and J is TRBJ1-6; TRBD1 is a possible D gene (6 bases). V was pared by 5 bases and J by 10 bases, with 16 bases between. CDR1 is SGDLS, CDR2 YYNGEE, per germline. This CDR3 comprises 14 residues. The CDR3 here is CASRGGTMSSPLHF. DNA for the CDR3: TGTGCCAGCAGGGGGGGGACAATGAGCTCACCCCTCCACTTT.

This clone was seen more than once but under ten times. The chain uses TRBV20-1 and TRBJ1-1, with a possible D match to TRBD1 (5 bases). This CDR3 region has 11 residues. Trimming left V 3 bases short and J 12 bases short, with 14 bases between. The germline V gene encodes CDR1 DFQATT and CDR2 SNEGSKA (reference sequence). Here the CDR3 reads CSASSGGVTFF. As DNA, the CDR3 is TGCAGTGCTAGTAGCGGGGGGGTGACTTTCTTT.

The rearrangement joins TRBV6-1 to TRBJ2-1; perhaps TRBD1 as D (6 bases). Trimming left V 8 bases short and J 4 bases short, with 12 bases between. Germline CDR1 reads MNHNS; CDR2 reads SASEGT. The CDR3 has 13 amino acids. The DNA for the CDR3 is TGTGCCAGCCCAGGACAGCAATACAATGAGCAGTTCTTC. This sequence encodes CASPGQQYNEQFF.

The V call is TRBV5-1, the J call TRBJ2-7; D remains ambiguous. The length of the CDR3 is 12 residues. Germline V gene sequence: CDR1 SGHRS, CDR2 YFSETQ. V was trimmed by 4 bases and J by 4 bases, leaving 9 bases between them. The CDR3 protein is CASSLERYEQYF. Here the CDR3 DNA reads TGCGCCAGCAGCCTCGAGAGATACGAGCAGTACTTC.

J is TRBJ2-7 and V is TRBV5-1; 8 bases fit TRBD1. The CDR3 has 16 amino acids. Trimming took 4 bases from V and 3 from J; bases not matched to a gene: 12. Germline lookup yields CDR1 SGHRS and CDR2 YFSETQ. The CDR3 spells CASSPDRGSTSYEQYF. In DNA form, the CDR3 reads TGCGCCAGCAGCCCCGACAGGGGATCTACGAGCTACGAGCAGTACTTC.